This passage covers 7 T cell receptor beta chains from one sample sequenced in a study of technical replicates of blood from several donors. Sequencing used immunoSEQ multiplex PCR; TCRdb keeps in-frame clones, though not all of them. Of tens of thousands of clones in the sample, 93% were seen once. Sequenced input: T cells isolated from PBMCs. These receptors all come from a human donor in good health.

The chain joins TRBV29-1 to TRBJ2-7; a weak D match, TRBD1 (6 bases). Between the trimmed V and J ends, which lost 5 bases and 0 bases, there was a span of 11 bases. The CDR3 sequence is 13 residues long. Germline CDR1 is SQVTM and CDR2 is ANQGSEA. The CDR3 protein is CSVSTGYSYEQYF. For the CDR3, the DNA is TGCAGCGTTTCTACAGGGTACTCCTACGAGCAGTACTTC.

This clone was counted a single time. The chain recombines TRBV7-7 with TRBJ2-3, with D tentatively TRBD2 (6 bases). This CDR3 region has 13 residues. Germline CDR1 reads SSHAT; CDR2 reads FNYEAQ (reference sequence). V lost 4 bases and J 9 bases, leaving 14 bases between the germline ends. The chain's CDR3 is CASSSSTLATQYF. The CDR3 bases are TGTGCCAGCAGCTCATCGACACTAGCCACGCAGTATTTT.

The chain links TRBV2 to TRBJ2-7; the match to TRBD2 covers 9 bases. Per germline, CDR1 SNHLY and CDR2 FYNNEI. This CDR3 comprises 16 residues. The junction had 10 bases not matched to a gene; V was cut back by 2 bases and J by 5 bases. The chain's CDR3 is CASSEPTTSGFHEQYF. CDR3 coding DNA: TGTGCCAGCAGTGAACCAACAACTAGCGGGTTTCACGAGCAGTACTTC.

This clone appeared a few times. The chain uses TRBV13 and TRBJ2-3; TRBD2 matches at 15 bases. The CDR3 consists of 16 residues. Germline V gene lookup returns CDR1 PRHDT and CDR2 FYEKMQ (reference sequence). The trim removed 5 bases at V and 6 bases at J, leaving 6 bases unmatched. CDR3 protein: CASSRLGLAGGDTQYF. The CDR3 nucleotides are TGTGCCAGCAGCCGACTAGGACTAGCGGGAGGGGATACGCAGTATTTT. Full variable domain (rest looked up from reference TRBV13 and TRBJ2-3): AAGVIQSPRHLIKEKRETATLKCYPIPRHDTVYWYQQGPGQDPQFLISFYEKMQSDKGSIPDRFSAQQFSDYHSELNMSSLELGDSALYFCASSRLGLAGGDTQYFGPGTRLTVL.

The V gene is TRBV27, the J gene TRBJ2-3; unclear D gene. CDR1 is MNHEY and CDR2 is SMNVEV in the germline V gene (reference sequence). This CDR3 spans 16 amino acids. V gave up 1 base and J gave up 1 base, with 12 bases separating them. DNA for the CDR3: TGTGCCAGCAGTTTATACCCTTTTGGAGGCACAGATACGCAGTATTTT. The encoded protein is CASSLYPFGGTDTQYF.

This chain's CDR3 is CAITGETQYF. The CDR3 DNA follows: TGTGCCATCACGGGGGAGACCCAGTACTTC. The V gene is TRBV10-3, the J gene TRBJ2-5, with D possibly being TRBD2 (5 bases). This CDR3 contains 10 residues. Trimming took off 7 bases at V and 5 bases at J, with 5 bases between the two ends. Per germline, CDR1 ENHRY and CDR2 SYGVKD.

This CDR3 reads CASSYSRGPYEQYF. The CDR3 bases are TGTGCCAGCAGTTACTCGCGGGGGCCCTACGAGCAGTACTTC. This chain joins TRBV6-5 and TRBJ2-7, with D possibly being TRBD2 (7 bases). CDR1 is MNHEY, CDR2 SVGAGI, per germline. Trimming removed 0 bases from V and 2 bases from J, with 8 bases in between. The CDR3 has 14 amino acids.